The next 10 T cell receptor beta chains were all read from a single sample in a study of blood T cell repertoires in COVID-19. Here immunoSEQ multiplex PCR was the method, and the copy in TCRdb shows in-frame clones only, minus some. The sample consists of 400,000 or so clones, 90% of them appearing once. What was sequenced was PBMCs or T cells enriched from blood (not recorded which). These receptors were taken from a man aged 18 to 30 who had recovered from COVID-19.

This chain links TRBV27 with TRBJ2-1; a possible D gene is TRBD2 (6 bases). Germline CDR1 reads MNHEY; CDR2 reads SMNVEV (reference sequence). CDR3 length equals 13 residues. Trimming removed 7 bases from V and 5 bases from J, with 12 bases in between. For the CDR3, the DNA is TGTGCCAGCACCCACGGGAGAGACAATGAGCAGTTCTTC. This codes for CASTHGRDNEQFF.

V gene TRBV27 combines with J gene TRBJ1-2, with 12 bases matching TRBD1. Germline CDR1 reads MNHEY; CDR2 reads SMNVEV (reference sequence). Unmatched junction bases numbered 5, after V lost 1 base and J lost 8 bases. This CDR3 has 15 residues. In DNA, the CDR3 is TGTGCCAGCAGTTTATTGGGACAGGGGGCGAAGGGCTACACCTTC. Its protein product is CASSLLGQGAKGYTF.

The CDR3 nucleotides are TGTGCCAGCAGCTTAGGGGAGGGAGGGATCGACTATGGCTACACCTTC. Protein: CASSLGEGGIDYGYTF. The chain links TRBV7-9 to TRBJ1-2; no clear D gene. CDR1 and CDR2 from the germline V gene are SEHNR and FQNEAQ (reference sequence). Trimming shortened V by 1 base and J by 3 bases, and 15 bases separated the two germline ends. The CDR3 consists of 16 residues.

This clone is a singleton in its sample. CDR3 sequence (DNA): TGTGCCAGCAGTTTAATACAAGCCAAGGGGAATCAGCCCCAGCATTTT. Protein: CASSLIQAKGNQPQHF. The rearrangement joins TRBV28 to TRBJ1-5; a possible D gene is TRBD1 (5 bases). Germline CDR1 MDHEN, CDR2 SYDVKM. The CDR3 is made up of 16 amino acids. V was cut by 2 bases and J by 4 bases, with 15 bases left in between. The variable domain in full, completed from reference TRBV28 and TRBJ1-5, reads DVKVTQSSRYLVKRTGEKVFLECVQDMDHENMFWYRQDPGLGLRLIYFSYDVKMKEKGDIPEGYSVSREKKERFSLILESASTNQTSMYLCASSLIQAKGNQPQHFGDGTRLSIL.

The chain combines TRBV2 with TRBJ1-1; 9 nucleotides align to TRBD1. The germline CDR1 and CDR2 sequences are SNHLY and FYNNEI. This CDR3 comprises 14 residues. The V gene end was trimmed by 6 bases and the J gene end by 11 bases; junction bases not matched to a gene: 13. The CDR3: CASSPPLTGGNAFF. In nucleotides, the CDR3 is TGTGCCAGCAGCCCCCCGTTGACAGGGGGAAATGCTTTCTTT.

V and J are TRBV28 and TRBJ1-4; perhaps TRBD1 as D (5 bases). The germline CDR1 and CDR2 sequences are MDHEN and SYDVKM. This CDR3 contains 14 residues. V was shortened by 5 bases and J by 7 bases, with 14 bases between the two germline ends. Here the CDR3 reads CASSGGTQTEKLFF. The CDR3 region has the DNA TGTGCCAGCAGTGGCGGGACTCAAACTGAAAAACTGTTTTTT.

V is TRBV9 and J is TRBJ1-2; no firm D call. The V end lost 2 bases, the J end lost 8 bases, and 13 bases lay between the germline ends. CDR1 SGDLS and CDR2 YYNGEE come from the germline V gene. CDR3 length equals 13 residues. CDR3 sequence reads: CASSVNTDRGYTF. The DNA for the CDR3 is TGTGCCAGCAGCGTTAATACAGATCGCGGCTACACCTTC.

The chain joins TRBV29-1 to TRBJ2-1; 7 bases agree with TRBD2. The germline V gene encodes CDR1 SQVTM and CDR2 ANQGSEA. The CDR3 has 18 residues. V gave up 5 bases and J gave up 2 bases; unmatched junction bases: 18. As DNA, the CDR3 is TGCAGCGTTTTTGGGGGGGTGAAGGGATCCGGGCCCTACAATGAGCAGTTCTTC. The encoded protein is CSVFGGVKGSGPYNEQFF.

This chain uses TRBV7-3 with TRBJ1-1; D is ambiguous. V was clipped by 5 bases and J by 5 bases, with 18 bases between them. Germline loops: CDR1 SGHTA, CDR2 FQGTGA. This CDR3 has 15 amino acids. CDR3 amino acids: CASSPSAGWRTEAFF. In DNA form, the CDR3 reads TGTGCCAGCAGCCCCTCAGCGGGGTGGAGAACTGAAGCTTTCTTT.

The rearrangement uses TRBV28 and TRBJ1-1; TRBD1 might be the D (5 bases). The CDR3 extends over 14 amino acids. Germline V gene lookup returns CDR1 MDHEN and CDR2 SYDVKM. The V end lost 5 bases, the J end lost 5 bases, and 15 bases lay between the germline ends. The CDR3 region is CASSADGGGTEAFF. CDR3 nucleotide sequence: TGTGCCAGCAGTGCCGACGGGGGTGGTACTGAAGCTTTCTTT.